This is a list of T cell receptor beta chains from one sample in a study of CD8 T cell repertoires and HIV-1 epitope variants. Their cognate antigens are unknown. Assay used: immunoSEQ multiplex PCR; TCRdb lists only in-frame clones, some missing. The data contain a few thousand clones, just over 65% of them singletons. The source material was cultured CD8+ T cells derived from PBMCs. These receptors were obtained from a male donor with HIV. Both conserved end residues are part of each CDR3. A D gene is named only where the DNA matches it firmly. Expanded clones get a size class; other rows say once, few or many, or leave the size out.

clone size	J gene	D gene	V gene	CDR3 DNA	CDR3 protein
-	TRBJ2-1	TRBD2	TRBV28	TGTGCCACCCTAGCGGGGGGGGAATACAATGAGCAGTTCTTC	CATLAGGEYNEQFF
-	TRBJ2-5	TRBD2	TRBV7-2	TGTGCCAGCAGCCCGGTACAGCGGGGGCAAGAGACCCAGTACTTC	CASSPVQRGQETQYF
-	TRBJ2-3	-	TRBV9	TGTGCCAGCACCCTAATTAACCCAGGGGCGTATTTT	CASTLINPGAYF
-	TRBJ1-1	-	TRBV28	TGTGCCAGCAGTCTGTATTCTGGGACTGAAGCTTTCTTT	CASSLYSGTEAFF
-	TRBJ2-7	TRBD1	TRBV5-1	TGCGCCAGCAGCCCTGGGACAGGGCAAAAGCAGTACTTC	CASSPGTGQKQYF
-	TRBJ2-7	TRBD2	TRBV6-5	TGTGCCAGCAGTGCGGGGACTATCGAGCAGTACTTC	CASSAGTIEQYF
-	TRBJ2-1	TRBD2	TRBV5-4	TGTGCCAGCAGCTTCCTAGCGGGGGCCTACAATGAGCAGTTCTTC	CASSFLAGAYNEQFF
-	TRBJ1-5	-	TRBV6-6	TGTGCCAGCAGCGGTCGAAGGGAAGAGCCCCAGCATTTT	CASSGRREEPQHF
-	TRBJ2-5	TRBD1	TRBV7-8	TGTGCCAGCAGCACGGTACAGGGGCCCCTTAGGTGGACCCAGTACTTC	CASSTVQGPLRWTQYF
-	TRBJ2-2	-	TRBV18	TGTGCCAGCTCTCGCTTACTAGGAATCCCGAACACCGGGGAGCTGTTTTTT	CASSRLLGIPNTGELFF
-	TRBJ1-5	-	TRBV6-1	TGTGCCAGCAGTGAAGGGTTGAGCAATCAGCCCCAGCATTTT	CASSEGLSNQPQHF
-	TRBJ2-2	-	TRBV27	TGTGCCAGCAGTTCGAGCGCAACCGGGGAGCTGTTTTTT	CASSSSATGELFF
-	TRBJ2-1	-	TRBV5-8	TGTGCCAGCAGCTTTGGGGGTAACAATGAGCAGTTCTTC	CASSFGGNNEQFF
-	TRBJ1-2	-	TRBV4-3	TGCGCCAGCAGCCAGTCGCGGGGGCTGAACTATGGCTACACCTTC	CASSQSRGLNYGYTF
few	TRBJ1-6	TRBD1	TRBV5-4	TGTGCCAGCAGCTTGGGGAGGGGGCTAACACCCCTCCACTTT	CASSLGRGLTPLHF
-	TRBJ1-2	-	TRBV30	TGTGCCTGGAGTGGACGGGACGCTTGGACCTATGGCTACACCTTC	CAWSGRDAWTYGYTF
-	TRBJ1-3	TRBD1	TRBV9	TGTGCCAGCAGCGAAAGACAGGGGTGGGGAAACACCATATATTTT	CASSERQGWGNTIYF
-	TRBJ2-2	-	TRBV10-3	TGTGCCATCAGTGACGAGGTCCCTTCTGACACCGGGGAGCTGTTTTTT	CAISDEVPSDTGELFF
-	TRBJ2-1	-	TRBV6-1	TGTGCCAGCAGTTCTGGGTGGGATGAGCAGTTCTTC	CASSSGWDEQFF
few	TRBJ2-7	-	TRBV18	TGTGCCAGCTCACCCGCCTTCGGGTCAGAATACTACGAGCAGTACTTC	CASSPAFGSEYYEQYF
-	TRBJ2-7	-	TRBV28	TGTGCCAGCAGTTTAGAACAGGGTGTGAGGGAGCAGTACTTC	CASSLEQGVREQYF
-	TRBJ2-1	-	TRBV11-2	TGTGCCAGCAGCTTATTGTCAGGGCACCATGAGCAGTTCTTC	CASSLLSGHHEQFF
once	TRBJ2-7	-	TRBV5-4	TGTGCCAGCAGCTTGAAAGACGCCTACGAGCAGTACTTC	CASSLKDAYEQYF
-	TRBJ2-2	-	TRBV29-1	TGCAGCGTTGTAGAGGGGAACACCGGGGAGCTGTTTTTT	CSVVEGNTGELFF
-	TRBJ2-7	-	TRBV5-8	TGTGCCAGCAGTTACCCCGAGGTTTTCCGGGGAGTCCCCTACGAGCAGTACTTC	CASSYPEVFRGVPYEQYF
-	TRBJ2-7	-	TRBV13	TGTGCCAGCAGTTCAGATGTCTCGGCCTACGAGCAGTACTTC	CASSSDVSAYEQYF
-	TRBJ2-2	-	TRBV7-2	TGTGCCAGCAGCCTGAGTCGGAAGACCGGGGAGCTGTTTTTT	CASSLSRKTGELFF
few	TRBJ1-4	TRBD1	TRBV2	TGTGCCAGCAGGGGGACAGGGGAGTATGAAAAACTGTTTTTT	CASRGTGEYEKLFF
-	TRBJ2-3	-	TRBV7-8	TGTGCCAGCAGCTTACGGGATACGCAGTATTTT	CASSLRDTQYF
-	TRBJ2-1	-	TRBV2	TGTGCCAGCAGTGAAGCGGGCGGCTACAATGAGCAGTTCTTC	CASSEAGGYNEQFF
-	TRBJ1-1	TRBD1	TRBV6-5	TGTGCCAGCAGTTACTCGGACAGGCTTAGGACTGAAGCTTTCTTT	CASSYSDRLRTEAFF
-	TRBJ1-5	-	TRBV9	TGTGCCAGCAGCGCCCGAGGGAGTCTCAATCAGCCCCAGCATTTT	CASSARGSLNQPQHF
-	TRBJ2-1	-	TRBV11-3	TGTGCCAGCAGCTTAGATTTTGGGGCCTACAATGAGCAGTTCTTC	CASSLDFGAYNEQFF
-	TRBJ2-2	TRBD2	TRBV9	TGTGCCAGCAGCGTAGACCCACTAGCGGGGGAAACCGGGGAGCTGTTTTTT	CASSVDPLAGETGELFF
-	TRBJ1-1	-	TRBV6-5	TGTGCCAGCAGTTACAACGCCTTCGGGCCAGTCACTGAAGCTTTCTTT	CASSYNAFGPVTEAFF
-	TRBJ1-6	-	TRBV28	TGTGCCAGCAGTTTACCTACCGACTATAATTCACCCCTCCACTTT	CASSLPTDYNSPLHF
-	TRBJ2-1	-	TRBV7-6	TGTGCCAGCAGCTTATACGGCCCCAGGGACAATGAGCAGTTCTTC	CASSLYGPRDNEQFF
-	TRBJ2-1	-	TRBV20-1	TGCAGTGCTAGAGTCCCAAATGAGCAGTTCTTC	CSARVPNEQFF
once	TRBJ2-1	-	TRBV2	TGTGCCAGCAGCGGGACCAACGAGGTCAATGAGCAGTTCTTC	CASSGTNEVNEQFF
-	TRBJ2-1	TRBD1	TRBV5-1	TGCGCCAGCAAACAAACCCATTACGTGACAGGGATAAGCAATGAGCAGTTCTTC	CASKQTHYVTGISNEQFF
once	TRBJ2-5	TRBD1	TRBV6-5	TGTGCCAGCAGCCCTGACAGGGTGGCAGAAGAGACCCAGTACTTC	CASSPDRVAEETQYF
-	TRBJ2-5	-	TRBV18	TGTGCCAGCTCACTGGGGGGAGACCAAGAGACCCAGTACTTC	CASSLGGDQETQYF
medium-sized	TRBJ2-1	-	TRBV13	TGTGCCAGCAGCCCCCTCTCTGGGGGGCTCTACAATGAGCAGTTCTTC	CASSPLSGGLYNEQFF
-	TRBJ2-1	-	TRBV28	TGTGCCAGCAGTTTCGGCCCGGGGACAGAAAAGATTAGCGGGACCTACAATGAGCAGTTCTTC	CASSFGPGTEKISGTYNEQFF
-	TRBJ1-2	TRBD1	TRBV7-6	TGTGCCAGCAGCCCGGGGACAGGGCTGAATTCTTATGGCTACACCTTC	CASSPGTGLNSYGYTF
-	TRBJ2-7	TRBD1	TRBV9	TGTGCCAGCAGCTCGGGACAGACCTCCGAGCAGTACTTC	CASSSGQTSEQYF
-	TRBJ2-7	-	TRBV5-1	TGCGCCAGCAGCTTGGAGGTGGGGAGCTCCTACGAGCAGTACTTC	CASSLEVGSSYEQYF
-	TRBJ2-1	TRBD2	TRBV27	TGTGCCAGCAGCCTAACTAGCGGGGGGAGCAATGAGCAGTTCTTC	CASSLTSGGSNEQFF
-	TRBJ2-1	TRBD1	TRBV7-9	TGTGCCAGCAGCTTAGCGGGACAGGGCTCCTACAATGAGCAGTTCTTC	CASSLAGQGSYNEQFF
-	TRBJ2-7	TRBD1	TRBV5-5	TGTGCCAGCAGCTCCCTCGGGACAGGACCCTTCTACGAGCAGTACTTC	CASSSLGTGPFYEQYF
few	TRBJ1-1	-	TRBV10-2	TGCGCCAGCAGTGAGTTGGAACTTTACACTGAAGCTTTCTTT	CASSELELYTEAFF
-	TRBJ2-1	-	TRBV5-1	TGCGCCAGCAGCTTGGTACAGTACAATGAGCAGTTCTTC	CASSLVQYNEQFF